A single sample gave rise to the 32 T cell receptor beta chains below, sequenced in a study of T cell repertoires in cytomegalovirus infection. Antigen specificity for these receptors is unknown. Each CDR3 protein gets one entry after TCRdb re-called the reads with MiXCR. The sample lists roughly 100,000 distinct CDR3 sequences, 42% occurring once. The material sequenced was CD8+ T cells from cultured PBMCs, taken from culture after CMV antigen stimulation. The origin of the receptors is a human donor in good health (CMV status not recorded). Some clones in this sample may be carry-over from other donors' samples.

V and J are TRBV27 and TRBJ1-1, with D hard to call. Per the germline V gene, CDR1 is MNHEY and CDR2 is SMNVEV (reference sequence). The CDR3 extends over 14 amino acids. The ends were cut back, 2 bases at V and 4 bases at J, with 11 bases in the middle. The DNA of the CDR3 is TGTGCCAGCAGTTTAGGGCCGGGGTCCACTGAAGCTTTCTTT. Translating gives CASSLGPGSTEAFF.

The rearrangement links TRBV12-3 or TRBV12-4 to TRBJ2-5; D perhaps matches TRBD2 (7 bases). This CDR3 is built from 15 residues. Trimming pared 1 base from V and 5 bases from J, leaving 14 bases between. CDR3 sequence reads: CASSLVGGRVETQYF. Here the CDR3 DNA reads TGTGCCAGCAGTTTAGTCGGGGGGCGTGTTGAGACCCAGTACTTC.

The genes are TRBV7-9 and TRBJ2-7; D ambiguous. Trimming pared 5 bases from V and 0 bases from J, leaving 8 bases between. The CDR3 contains 13 residues. Germline lookup yields CDR1 SEHNR and CDR2 FQNEAQ (reference sequence). The CDR3 DNA follows: TGTGCCAGCAGCGATGACCACTCCTACGAGCAGTACTTC. This translates into CASSDDHSYEQYF.

The chain combines TRBV2 with TRBJ1-6, with 9 bases aligning to TRBD1. Germline lookup yields CDR1 SNHLY and CDR2 FYNNEI. The CDR3 runs to 13 residues. Trimming removed 6 bases from V and 9 bases from J; junction bases left unmatched: 3. In DNA, the CDR3 is TGTGCCAGCAGGAGGGACAGGGTTTCACCCCTCCACTTT. Its translation is CASRRDRVSPLHF.

The rearrangement joins TRBV10-3 to TRBJ1-1, with D tentatively TRBD1 (5 bases). Germline V gives CDR1 ENHRY, CDR2 SYGVKD. Trimming left V 2 bases short and J 0 bases short, with 7 bases between. The CDR3 runs to 14 residues. CDR3 residues: CAISETGVNTEAFF. For the CDR3, the DNA is TGTGCCATCAGTGAGACAGGAGTGAACACTGAAGCTTTCTTT.

The V call is TRBV10-3, the J call TRBJ2-4; the D call may be TRBD1 or TRBD2 (6 bases each). The germline CDR1 and CDR2 sequences are ENHRY and SYGVKD. The CDR3 has 16 residues. V was pared by 2 bases and J by 2 bases, with 13 bases between. The CDR3 reads CAISEPGAVSKNIQYF. The CDR3 nucleotides are TGTGCCATCAGTGAGCCGGGGGCAGTTTCCAAAAACATTCAGTACTTC.

This clonotype was recorded a few times. V is TRBV5-5 and J is TRBJ2-4; D may correspond to TRBD1 or TRBD2 (6 bases each). V lost 1 base, J lost 8 bases, and 13 bases lay in between. Germline CDR1 SGHKS, CDR2 YYEKEE (reference sequence). The CDR3 has 14 residues. The CDR3 DNA sequence: TGTGCCAGCAGCTTGTCAAGGAGGGGGGACATTCAGTACTTC. This sequence encodes CASSLSRRGDIQYF.

J is TRBJ2-4 and V is TRBV5-6; D may be TRBD1 or TRBD2 (6 bases each). V lost 4 bases, J lost 8 bases, and 13 bases lay in between. The CDR3 runs to 13 residues. CDR1 is SGHDT, CDR2 YYEEEE, per germline. The CDR3 sequence: CASSGRTDDIQYF. As DNA, the CDR3 is TGTGCCAGCAGCGGGAGGACAGACGACATTCAGTACTTC.

The genes are TRBV11-2 and TRBJ1-1; possible D gene TRBD1, 5 bases. The V end lost 7 bases, the J end lost 5 bases, and 20 bases lay between the germline ends. This CDR3 has 15 residues. CDR1 and CDR2 (germline): SGHAT, FQNNGV. The CDR3 nucleotides read TGTGCCAGCACCCTATTGAGGGGCGCCAATACTGAAGCTTTCTTT. It translates to CASTLLRGANTEAFF.

This clonotype was found a few times. J is TRBJ2-1 and V is TRBV19; the D call may be TRBD1 or TRBD2 (6 bases each). The CDR3 loop spans 15 amino acids. The germline V gene encodes CDR1 LNHDA and CDR2 SQIVND (reference sequence). V was pared by 1 base and J by 4 bases, with 11 bases between. DNA of the CDR3: TGTGCCAGTAGTATAGCCGGGGGCACATACAATGAGCAGTTCTTC. It yields the protein CASSIAGGTYNEQFF.

This clonotype was found many times. The chain combines TRBV29-1 with TRBJ1-2; a weak D match, TRBD1 (5 bases). Trimming pared 1 base from V and 0 bases from J, leaving 9 bases between. Germline loops: CDR1 SQVTM, CDR2 ANQGSEA. The CDR3 is made up of 14 amino acids. As DNA, the CDR3 is TGCAGCGTTGAAGGGGGCACATCTAACTATGGCTACACCTTC. Protein product: CSVEGGTSNYGYTF.

This clonotype was counted at least ten times. The chain employs TRBV7-8 and TRBJ1-6; a weak D match, TRBD1 (5 bases). Trimming removed 1 base from V and 9 bases from J, with 7 bases in between. The germline CDR1 and CDR2 sequences are SGHVS and FQNEAQ. This CDR3 is built from 13 residues. Here the CDR3 DNA reads TGTGCCAGCAGCTTAGTGGGGGGTTCACCCCTCCACTTT. Translating it yields CASSLVGGSPLHF.

This chain uses TRBV27 with TRBJ2-1, with D maybe TRBD2 (6 bases). This CDR3 has 14 amino acids. Trimming removed 5 bases at V and 6 bases at J, with 14 bases between. Germline loops: CDR1 MNHEY, CDR2 SMNVEV (reference sequence). CDR3 in DNA: TGTGCCAGCAGTCTCCAGGGACTTTTCAATGAGCAGTTCTTC. Amino acids: CASSLQGLFNEQFF.

This clonotype was found many times. This rearrangement joins TRBV12-3 or TRBV12-4 to TRBJ1-1; TRBD1 aligns across 9 bases. The CDR3 length is 14 residues. J lost 3 bases, V lost 5 bases, and 4 bases had no gene match. The CDR3 spells CASSHGTGYTEAFF. The CDR3 DNA follows: TGTGCCAGCAGTCACGGGACAGGGTACACTGAAGCTTTCTTT.

The chain has TRBV29-1 and TRBJ2-2; D perhaps matches TRBD1 (6 bases). Germline V lookup: CDR1 SQVTM, CDR2 ANQGSEA. The CDR3 loop spans 13 amino acids. V was cut by 4 bases and J by 2 bases, with 8 bases left in between. The CDR3 protein is CSVGQVNTGELFF. The CDR3 nucleotides read TGCAGCGTTGGACAGGTTAACACCGGGGAGCTGTTTTTT.

V gene TRBV7-2 combines with J gene TRBJ2-6; D not certain. CDR3 length: 19 residues. Germline CDR1 is SGHTA and CDR2 is FQGNSA. V dropped 5 bases and J dropped 0 bases, with 20 bases sitting between them. CDR3 in amino acids: CASSPPTGWVYSGANVLTF. The DNA of the CDR3 is TGTGCCAGCAGCCCACCCACTGGGTGGGTTTACTCTGGGGCCAACGTCCTGACTTTC. Supplemented by reference TRBV7-2 and TRBJ2-6, the full variable domain reads GAGVSQSPSNKVTEKGKDVELRCDPISGHTALYWYRQSLGQGLEFLIYFQGNSAPDKSGLPSDRFSAERTGGSVSTLTIQRTQQEDSAVYLCASSPPTGWVYSGANVLTFGAGSRLTVL.

The genes are TRBV19 and TRBJ1-1; 8 bases match TRBD1. This CDR3 region has 16 residues. The germline V gene encodes CDR1 LNHDA and CDR2 SQIVND (reference sequence). V was clipped by 2 bases and J by 3 bases; unmatched bases: 8. CDR3 in amino acids: CASSITDRGSDTEAFF. DNA for the CDR3: TGTGCCAGTAGTATAACCGACAGGGGATCGGACACTGAAGCTTTCTTT.

This clonotype was seen a handful of times. This chain uses TRBV27 with TRBJ1-6; D is unresolved. CDR3 length: 22 amino acids. V dropped 4 bases and J dropped 5 bases, with 33 bases sitting between them. In germline, CDR1 is MNHEY, CDR2 SMNVEV (reference sequence). CDR3 residues: CASSSPPRSSLKGGWDNSPLHF. CDR3 DNA: TGTGCCAGCAGTTCGCCGCCGCGATCGTCACTGAAGGGAGGTTGGGATAATTCACCCCTCCACTTT.

This clonotype occurred a few times. V and J are TRBV4-2 and TRBJ1-4; no reliable D call. The CDR3 is 12 amino acids. The V end was cut by 3 bases, the J end by 7 bases, with 6 bases between. The germline gives CDR1 LGHNA, CDR2 YNFKEQ. This chain's CDR3 is CASSQLSEKLFF. The CDR3 DNA is TGTGCCAGCAGCCAGCTAAGTGAAAAACTGTTTTTT.

This sequence joins TRBV7-9 and TRBJ1-2, with a possible D match to TRBD1 (6 bases). Germline CDR1 and CDR2: SEHNR and FQNEAQ (reference sequence). There are 14 residues in the CDR3. V dropped 2 bases and J dropped 4 bases, with 11 bases sitting between them. CDR3 region: CASSLQGLVYGYTF. DNA for the CDR3: TGTGCCAGCAGCTTACAGGGGCTGGTCTATGGCTACACCTTC.

The gene calls are TRBV5-6 and TRBJ2-3; the match to TRBD2 covers 7 bases. Germline CDR1 reads SGHDT; CDR2 reads YYEEEE. The CDR3 spans 13 residues. V was clipped by 4 bases and J by 4 bases; unmatched bases: 3. Here the CDR3 DNA reads TGTGCCAGCAGCGCGGGGGATCCAGATACGCAGTATTTT. Translating it yields CASSAGDPDTQYF.

The chain uses TRBV15 and TRBJ2-5; 7 nucleotides line up with TRBD1. The CDR3 is made up of 15 amino acids. With V trimmed by 0 bases and J by 3 bases, 4 bases remained unmatched. From germline, CDR1 is LNHNV and CDR2 YYDKDF (reference sequence). CDR3 in amino acids: CATSRERGREETQYF. The CDR3 nucleotides are TGTGCCACCAGCAGAGAAAGGGGGCGGGAAGAGACCCAGTACTTC.

This clonotype was detected many times. The CDR3 loop reads CASSRAGQGSGETQYF. The DNA for the CDR3 is TGTGCCAGCAGTCGGGCGGGACAGGGAAGTGGAGAGACCCAGTACTTC. The chain has TRBV12-3 or TRBV12-4 and TRBJ2-5; 9 nucleotides line up with TRBD1. J gave up 4 bases and V 5 bases, and 11 bases lay outside the gene matches. The CDR3 consists of 16 residues.

CDR3: CSARTGGRGDYNEQFF. The CDR3 DNA reads TGCAGTGCTAGAACAGGGGGCCGGGGGGATTACAATGAGCAGTTCTTC. V is TRBV20-1 and J is TRBJ2-1; 9 bases line up with TRBD1. The V gene's germline CDR1 is DFQATT and CDR2 SNEGSKA (reference sequence). The CDR3 consists of 16 residues. Unmatched junction bases numbered 9, after V lost 2 bases and J lost 4 bases.

The CDR3 region is CASTREDNSPLHF. Here the CDR3 DNA reads TGTGCCAGCACGCGCGAGGATAATTCACCCCTCCACTTT. The chain links TRBV9 to TRBJ1-6; unclear D gene. CDR1 and CDR2 (germline): SGDLS, YYNGEE. The CDR3 runs 13 residues. V was pared by 6 bases and J by 5 bases, with 9 bases between.

The gene calls are TRBV25-1 and TRBJ1-1; 7 bases are shared with TRBD1. The V and J ends lost 3 bases and 1 base, in that order; junction bases with no gene match: 5. The CDR3 sequence is 15 residues long. The germline V gene encodes CDR1 MGHDK and CDR2 SYGVNS. CDR3 sequence (DNA): TGTGCCAGCAGTGATCCCAGACAGGGGAACACTGAAGCTTTCTTT. It yields the protein CASSDPRQGNTEAFF.

This clonotype was recorded at least ten times. V is TRBV5-8 and J is TRBJ2-5, with D possibly matching TRBD1 (5 bases). The V and J ends lost 0 bases and 2 bases respectively, with 5 bases between them. The CDR3 consists of 13 residues. Germline lookup yields CDR1 SGHTS and CDR2 YDEGEE. This CDR3 reads CASSLDRQETQYF. The CDR3 bases are TGTGCCAGCAGCTTGGACAGGCAAGAGACCCAGTACTTC.

The chain has TRBV7-9 and TRBJ1-5; D is unresolved. This CDR3 is 12 amino acids long. V lost 8 bases to trimming and J lost 4 bases, with 9 bases between them. In germline, CDR1 is SEHNR, CDR2 FQNEAQ (reference sequence). CDR3: CASASGNQPQHF. The CDR3 DNA reads TGTGCCAGCGCGTCGGGGAATCAGCCCCAGCATTTT.

Here the CDR3 DNA reads TGTGCCAGCAGCACACAGGGGATAGATACGCAGTATTTT. Protein product: CASSTQGIDTQYF. V and J are TRBV7-2 and TRBJ2-3, with 7 bases aligning to TRBD1. Looked up from germline, CDR1 is SGHTA and CDR2 is FQGNSA. After removal of 5 bases from V and 5 bases from J, the junction contained 4 bases not matched to a gene. The CDR3 extends over 13 amino acids.

This chain links TRBV2 with TRBJ2-1; the D gene is possibly TRBD1 (6 bases). V was shortened by 2 bases and J by 14 bases, with 16 bases between the two germline ends. Germline V CDR1 and CDR2: SNHLY, FYNNEI. The CDR3 totals 13 residues. The DNA for the CDR3 is TGTGCCAGCAGTGAAATGTATGAGGCAGGGGAGTTCTTC. Its translation is CASSEMYEAGEFF.

This clonotype showed up just a few times. The chain carries TRBV7-3 and TRBJ2-1, with D hard to call. The CDR3 consists of 14 residues. Germline V lookup: CDR1 SGHTA, CDR2 FQGTGA. V shed 4 bases and J shed 7 bases, with 14 bases lying between them. This CDR3 is CASSSPGAWNEQFF. CDR3 DNA: TGTGCCAGCAGCTCCCCCGGCGCGTGGAATGAGCAGTTCTTC.

A single count supports this clonotype. The chain combines TRBV7-6 with TRBJ2-3; maybe TRBD1 (6 bases). This CDR3 contains 16 residues. The germline V and J ends were trimmed by 1 base and 0 bases, with 11 bases remaining between them. The germline V gene has CDR1 SGHVS and CDR2 FNYEAQ. As DNA, the CDR3 is TGTGCCAGCAGCTTAGGATTAGGGGGAAGCACAGATACGCAGTATTTT. This translates into CASSLGLGGSTDTQYF.